This T cell receptor beta chain was captured in a study of blood T cell repertoires in COVID-19. Study in general: Samples of COVID-19 (acute and convalescent) were obtained from the United States, Italy and Spain. In each case, the material was cDNA or gDNA derived from T cells, B-cell-depleted T cells, or PBMCs.

This clone was counted once. Trimming took 6 bases from V and 3 from J; bases not matched to a gene: 7. This CDR3 comprises 14 residues. Original handling: Amplification from reference gene primers served as the basis for estimated nucleated cell counts. Clones were sequenced by immunoSEQ multiplex PCR, and TCRdb holds only the in-frame ones, with some missing. That table gives V, J and clone size, and the DNA gave D and trimming. The sample has roughly 410,000 clones; roughly nine tenths are singletons. This receptor was taken from a middle-aged man with acute or convalescent COVID-19. What was sequenced was peripheral blood. The chain joins TRBV23-1 to TRBJ1-2; 7 bases line up with TRBD1. TRBV23-1 has ORF status, its function being uncertain. The CDR3 DNA follows: TGCGCCAGCAGACCGTCCAGGGGGGACTATGGCTACACCTTC. It specifies CASRPSRGDYGYTF.